The present TCR beta chain was sequenced within a study of cytomegalovirus exposure and HLA in healthy donors. Study results and caveats: According to the study, 150 to 200 TCR beta chains were cytomegalovirus-associated. Rates of TCR association differed by HLA locus in a later analysis, with DRB1 highest and HLA-C lowest.

As concerns this clone: The antigen remains undetermined.

Researchers ran the PCR with 60 Vbeta and 13 Jbeta primers. Using immunoSEQ multiplex PCR, the repertoire was profiled, and TCRdb retains in-frame clones only, with some absent. The table shows around 210,000 clones, with approximately 81% occurring only once. The trim removed 4 bases at V and 5 bases at J, leaving 5 bases unmatched. The length of the CDR3 is 13 residues. Germline loops: CDR1 ENHRY, CDR2 SYGVKD. The rearrangement links TRBV10-3 to TRBJ2-7, with TRBD1 matching 7 bases. The clonotype comes from a girl aged 2-9 years in good health and CMV-seronegative. What was sequenced was PBMCs. CDR3 DNA: TGTGCCATCAGTGGACAGGGAAACGACGAGCAGTACTTC. This translates into CAISGQGNDEQYF.